This TCR beta chain was documented in a study of T cell repertoires in cytomegalovirus infection. Whole-study context: Well-studied HLA-B-restricted epitopes and recently identified HLA-C-restricted epitopes of CMV were both used in the study. It was the public TCR beta signatures that indicated both CMV infection and matching HLA type.

Study outcomes and limitations: What dominated the ex vivo response were HLA-C-restricted CMV-specific TCR beta clonotypes.

TCRdb redid the calling of the reads with MiXCR, one entry per CDR3 protein. The sample has about 900,000 distinct CDR3 sequences, around 32% seen once. This clonotype was detected only a few times. Its antigen is still unknown. Sample: cultured CD8+ T cells from PBMCs, taken from culture after CMV antigen stimulation. This TCR was recovered from a human donor in good health (CMV status not recorded). Some clones in this sample may be carry-over from other donors' samples.

Written as DNA, the CDR3 is TGCGCCAGCAGTGAGTCTTTTACACCGGCCGTCTACAATGAGCAGTTCTTC. Translated: CASSESFTPAVYNEQFF. The chain carries TRBV10-2 and TRBJ2-1; no definite D call. Trimming pared 0 bases from V and 3 bases from J, leaving 15 bases between. This CDR3 contains 17 residues. Germline loops: CDR1 WSHSY, CDR2 SAAADI.